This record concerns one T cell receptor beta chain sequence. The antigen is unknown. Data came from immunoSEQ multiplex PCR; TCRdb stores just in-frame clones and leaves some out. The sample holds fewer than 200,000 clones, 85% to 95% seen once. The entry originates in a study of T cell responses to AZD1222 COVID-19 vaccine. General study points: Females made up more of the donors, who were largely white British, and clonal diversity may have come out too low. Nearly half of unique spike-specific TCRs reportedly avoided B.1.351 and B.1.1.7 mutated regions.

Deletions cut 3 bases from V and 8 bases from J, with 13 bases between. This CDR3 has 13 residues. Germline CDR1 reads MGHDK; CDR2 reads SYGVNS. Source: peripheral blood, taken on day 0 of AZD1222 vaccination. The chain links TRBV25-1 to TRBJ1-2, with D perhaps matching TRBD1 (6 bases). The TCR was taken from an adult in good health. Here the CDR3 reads CASSDPRRGGYTF. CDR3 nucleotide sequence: TGTGCCAGCAGTGATCCTCGGAGGGGGGGCTACACCTTC.